The subject of this entry is one TCR beta chain. What it recognizes is unknown. The entry originates in a study of T cells in Graves' hyperthyroidism and ophthalmopathy. Study outcomes and limitations: Before onset, ophthalmopathy was predicted by the model a median roughly 6.8 months earlier. Blood samples included most of the expanded thyroid clonotypes exceeding 0.001.

The V end lost 4 bases, the J end lost 8 bases, and 5 bases lay between the germline ends. CDR3 length: 10 amino acids. Per the germline V gene, CDR1 is SGHAT and CDR2 is FQNNGV. It was uncontrolled infection, other autoimmune disease, pregnancy or lactation that excluded patients. Clinical symptoms, serum thyroxine and TRAb, thyroid ultrasound and orbital computed tomography were used for the diagnoses. Using RNA transcripts as the source, TCR beta CDR3 regions were amplified. The HTBI primer set served for first-round RT-PCR of the TCR CDR3. TCRdb re-analysed the multiplex PCR reads in MiXCR, keeping a single row per CDR3 protein. In the table there are some 500,000 distinct CDR3 sequences, 15% to 20% of which are singletons.

V usage is TRBV11-2 and J usage is TRBJ1-1, with D unresolved. The source material was blood. This TCR derives from a woman aged 30 to 39 with Graves' ophthalmopathy. This CDR3 is CASSSLEAFF. The CDR3 coding sequence is TGTGCCAGCAGCTCCCTAGAAGCTTTCTTT.